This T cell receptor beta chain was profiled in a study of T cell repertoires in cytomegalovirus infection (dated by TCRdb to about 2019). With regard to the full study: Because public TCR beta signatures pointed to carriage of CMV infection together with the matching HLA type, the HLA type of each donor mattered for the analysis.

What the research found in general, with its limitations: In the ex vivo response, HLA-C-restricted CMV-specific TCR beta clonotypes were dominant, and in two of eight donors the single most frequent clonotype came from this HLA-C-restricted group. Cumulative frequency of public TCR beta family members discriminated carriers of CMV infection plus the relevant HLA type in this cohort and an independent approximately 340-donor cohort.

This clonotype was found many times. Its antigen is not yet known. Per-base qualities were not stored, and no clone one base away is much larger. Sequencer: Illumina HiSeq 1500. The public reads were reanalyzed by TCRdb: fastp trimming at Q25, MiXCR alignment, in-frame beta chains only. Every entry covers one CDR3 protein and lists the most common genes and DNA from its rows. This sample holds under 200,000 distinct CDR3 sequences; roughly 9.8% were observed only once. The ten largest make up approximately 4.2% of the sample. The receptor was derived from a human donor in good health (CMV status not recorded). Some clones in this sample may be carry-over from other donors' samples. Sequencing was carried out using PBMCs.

The CDR3 loop reads CASSLAGGKNIQYF. The base sequence is TGTGCCAGCAGCTTAGCGGGAGGCAAAAACATTCAGTACTTC. The V gene is TRBV7-3 and the J gene is TRBJ2-4; 8 middle bases align to TRBD2. The junction shows trimming of 2 bases on V and 3 bases on J, and the gene matches do not reach 0 bases of it. From cysteine to phenylalanine, the CDR3 is 14 amino acids long. The kept DNA is CDR3 alone, 42 bases in frame from the first base. CDR1 is given as SGHTA and CDR2 as FQGTGA, both from the germline V gene.